This is a list of T cell receptor beta chains from one sample in a study of T cells in Graves' hyperthyroidism and ophthalmopathy. In TCRdb, the multiplex PCR reads were re-called with MiXCR into one record per CDR3 protein. Of some 360,000 distinct CDR3 sequences listed, around 18% are singletons. Sequencing was performed on blood. Receptors originate from a woman aged 40 to 55 with Graves' ophthalmopathy. Both conserved end residues are trimmed from each CDR3.

J gene: TRBJ2-5
V gene: TRBV29-1
CDR3 protein: SVRSDPTQY

J gene: TRBJ1-1
V gene: TRBV12-3/TRBV12-4
CDR3 protein: ASSFSTEAF

J gene: TRBJ2-7
V gene: TRBV29-1
CDR3 protein: SVGGSGELGVQY

J gene: TRBJ1-3
V gene: TRBV10-3
CDR3 protein: AARDSGGNTIY

J gene: TRBJ1-1
V gene: TRBV5-1
CDR3 protein: ASSLGRGGFEAF

J gene: TRBJ2-7
V gene: TRBV12-3/TRBV12-4
CDR3 protein: ASSLVLGEQY

J gene: TRBJ1-1
V gene: TRBV4-2
CDR3 protein: ASSPTVLNTEAF

J gene: TRBJ2-2
V gene: TRBV6-1
CDR3 protein: ASMTGRRNTGELF

J gene: TRBJ2-7
V gene: TRBV5-1
CDR3 protein: ASSTGGGKWYYEQY

J gene: TRBJ2-2
V gene: TRBV6-1
CDR3 protein: ASNTGVPTGELF

J gene: TRBJ1-5
V gene: TRBV28
CDR3 protein: ASSFVSNQPQH

J gene: TRBJ2-5
V gene: TRBV7-9
CDR3 protein: ASSLTIGGETQY

J gene: TRBJ1-1
V gene: TRBV7-2
CDR3 protein: ASSFRARRAEAF

J gene: TRBJ1-5
V gene: TRBV12-3/TRBV12-4
CDR3 protein: ASSLGGSNQPQH

J gene: TRBJ2-5
V gene: TRBV28
CDR3 protein: ASSPLDKEETQY

J gene: TRBJ2-2
V gene: TRBV19
CDR3 protein: ASSRDYNTGELF

J gene: TRBJ2-2
V gene: TRBV6-5
CDR3 protein: ASSLAGSFTGELF

J gene: TRBJ1-2
V gene: TRBV6-1
CDR3 protein: ASSAGYGYT

J gene: TRBJ1-1
V gene: TRBV5-1
CDR3 protein: ASSLRGDSTEAF

J gene: TRBJ1-1
V gene: TRBV6-1
CDR3 protein: ASSPVAWNTEAF

J gene: TRBJ1-5
V gene: TRBV10-3
CDR3 protein: AITQGGGQPQH

J gene: TRBJ1-1
V gene: TRBV14
CDR3 protein: ASSQQRNTEAF

J gene: TRBJ2-4
V gene: TRBV19
CDR3 protein: ASNSPGQLSLAKNIQY

J gene: TRBJ2-5
V gene: TRBV28
CDR3 protein: ASRNPGLGETQY

J gene: TRBJ2-4
V gene: TRBV28
CDR3 protein: ASSRGGLAKNIQY

J gene: TRBJ1-3
V gene: TRBV20-1
CDR3 protein: SAPGQGDTIY

J gene: TRBJ2-2
V gene: TRBV12-3/TRBV12-4
CDR3 protein: ASRQAGAVFGELF

J gene: TRBJ2-2
V gene: TRBV19
CDR3 protein: ASSPSDRAFFTGELF

J gene: TRBJ2-7
V gene: TRBV3-1
CDR3 protein: VSSQGNSGSYEQY